These 16 T cell receptor beta chains were sequenced from one sample in a study of blood T cells in healthy people across ages. Alongside a J-beta primer mix, a sample-barcoded 5' primer served in a second PCR lasting about 7 to 11 cycles. TCRdb analysed the 5' RACE reads with MiXCR anew, one entry per CDR3 protein. The table records 590,000 or so distinct CDR3 sequences, approximately 30% of them present only once. Sequencing input: blood. The receptor set was obtained from an elderly woman in good health.

To note about this clonotype: The germline gene is not matched at one end of the junction; a read error may be the cause. CDR3 residues: CASSQASPGASTNEKRFF. The CDR3 coding sequence is TGCGCCAGCAGCCAAGCATCCCCAGGGGCATCAACCAATGAAAAACGGTTTTTT. This sequence joins TRBV4-1 and TRBJ1-4; a possible D gene is TRBD1 (6 bases). The CDR3 sequence is 18 residues long. Germline lookup yields CDR1 MGHRA and CDR2 YSYEKL.

Many counts were recorded for this clonotype. J is TRBJ2-5 and V is TRBV24-1; perhaps D is TRBD1 or TRBD2 (5 bases each). The ends were cut back, 0 bases at V and 3 bases at J, with 10 bases in the middle. Germline CDR1 is KGHDR and CDR2 is SFDVKD. The length of the CDR3 is 15 residues. In DNA, the CDR3 is TGTGCCACCAGTGATTTGGGGGGAGCCAAAGAGACCCAGTACTTC. Its protein product is CATSDLGGAKETQYF.

This clonotype was recorded at least ten times. The chain combines TRBV2 with TRBJ2-1, with D maybe TRBD1 (6 bases). This CDR3 contains 14 residues. Germline V gene sequence: CDR1 SNHLY, CDR2 FYNNEI. Trimming took 7 bases from V and 0 from J, leaving 10 bases between them. CDR3 nucleotide sequence: TGTGCCAGCAATCAGGGGAGCTCCTACAATGAGCAGTTCTTC. The encoded protein is CASNQGSSYNEQFF.

As regards this clonotype: This may stem from a read error, because a much larger clone lies one nucleotide away. The CDR3 bases are TGTGCCAGCAGCAAAAGGGCAGGGAATGCGGAGCAGTACTTC. Residues: CASSKRAGNAEQYF. This chain uses TRBV9 with TRBJ2-5; the D gene is possibly TRBD1 (5 bases). Trimming removed 4 bases from V and 11 bases from J, with 21 bases in between. Germline V CDR1 and CDR2: SGDLS, YYNGEE. This CDR3 has 14 amino acids.

The gene calls are TRBV18 and TRBJ1-1; TRBD1 matches at 7 bases. The CDR3 runs 13 residues. Germline loops: CDR1 KGHSH, CDR2 LQKENI. With 8 bases clipped from V and 5 bases from J, the junction kept 8 bases outside the gene matches. The CDR3, as DNA: TGTGCCAGCCCTGCCGCAGGGGGGACTGAAGCTTTCTTT. This encodes CASPAAGGTEAFF. The variable domain in full, completed from reference TRBV18 and TRBJ1-1, reads NAGVMQNPRHLVRRRGQEARLRCSPMKGHSHVYWYRQLPEEGLKFMVYLQKENIIDESGMPKERFSAEFPKEGPSILRIQQVVRGDSAAYFCASPAAGGTEAFFGQGTRLTVV.

In regard to this clonotype: A clone one base away is much larger, so this may be a read error. J is TRBJ2-7 and V is TRBV6-6, with 9 positions matching TRBD1. Germline assignment: CDR1 MNHNY and CDR2 SVGAGI (reference sequence). The CDR3 extends over 16 amino acids. CDR3 DNA sequence: TGTGCCTGCAGTCTTCCACCGGGACAGGGCAGGGGCGAGCAGTACTTC. Its translation: CACSLPPGQGRGEQYF.

This clonotype was detected ten times or more. The V call is TRBV4-3, the J call TRBJ2-7, with D possibly matching TRBD1 (7 bases). Germline V gives CDR1 LGHNA, CDR2 YSLEER. The CDR3 covers 16 residues. The ends were cut back, 0 bases at V and 0 bases at J, with 12 bases in the middle. CDR3 amino acids: CASSQDQGGSSYEQYF. The CDR3 DNA reads TGCGCCAGCAGCCAAGATCAGGGGGGTTCCTCCTACGAGCAGTACTTC.

This clonotype has just a few counts. The chain joins TRBV20-1 to TRBJ1-5; maybe TRBD1 (5 bases). The CDR3 is 15 residues long. V dropped 1 base and J dropped 4 bases, with 14 bases sitting between them. Germline-derived CDR1 and CDR2 are DFQATT and SNEGSKA (reference sequence). For the CDR3, the DNA is TGCAGTGCTAGAGCCCAGGGACCGCGGAATCAGCCCCAGCATTTT. Its translation: CSARAQGPRNQPQHF.

The chain uses TRBV7-8 and TRBJ2-5; perhaps D is TRBD1 or TRBD2 (5 bases each). The CDR3 loop spans 14 amino acids. In germline, CDR1 is SGHVS, CDR2 FQNEAQ. The V end lost 5 bases, the J end lost 2 bases, and 12 bases lay between the germline ends. The CDR3 here is CASSRGRVQETQYF. The CDR3, as DNA: TGTGCCAGCAGCCGGGGACGGGTACAAGAGACCCAGTACTTC.

This chain uses TRBV7-2 with TRBJ2-7; a possible D gene is TRBD2 (7 bases). The J call may be incorrect, as the DNA end agrees better with TRBJ2-5. The length of the CDR3 is 14 residues. Germline assignment: CDR1 SGHTA and CDR2 FQGNSA. The CDR3 region has the DNA TGTGCCAGCAGCTTAGAGGGGGGGTCGGAGACCCAGTACTTC. Translated: CASSLEGGSETQYF.

V gene TRBV5-1 combines with J gene TRBJ1-1; D ambiguous. This CDR3 is 13 amino acids long. V lost 2 bases, J lost 8 bases, and 13 bases lay in between. From germline, CDR1 is SGHRS and CDR2 YFSETQ. This chain's CDR3 is CASSLGWVEEAFF. The CDR3 nucleotides read TGCGCCAGCAGCTTAGGATGGGTTGAGGAAGCTTTCTTT.

On this clonotype itself: This may stem from a read error, because a much larger clone lies one nucleotide away. The chain has TRBV5-6 and TRBJ2-3; TRBD1 might be the D (6 bases). Trimming took off 4 bases at V and 4 bases at J, with 16 bases between the two ends. The CDR3 is 15 residues long. Looked up from germline, CDR1 is SGHDT and CDR2 is YYEEEE. DNA for the CDR3: TGTGCCAGCAGCCGCCAGGGGCCACACGCAGATACGCAGTATTTT. Residues: CASSRQGPHADTQYF.

There are many counts of this clonotype. The rearrangement links TRBV13 to TRBJ1-2; D gene uncertain. The germline V and J ends were trimmed by 5 bases and 0 bases, with 22 bases remaining between them. Per the germline V gene, CDR1 is PRHDT and CDR2 is FYEKMQ (reference sequence). The CDR3 consists of 18 residues. Here the CDR3 reads CASSPDGEGDPTNYGYTF. The CDR3 DNA follows: TGTGCCAGCAGCCCCGATGGGGAGGGCGACCCAACTAACTATGGCTACACCTTC.

Regarding this clonotype: A read error is possible here, since a much larger clone lies one base away. The V and J genes are TRBV15 and TRBJ2-7, with TRBD2 identical over 10 bases. Looked up from germline, CDR1 is LNHNV and CDR2 is YYDKDF (reference sequence). The junction had 7 bases not matched to a gene; V was cut back by 1 base and J by 7 bases. The CDR3 spans 15 residues. The CDR3 DNA reads TGTGCCACCAGCAGAGGGACTAGCGGTGGCAATGAGCAGTACTTC. It is translated as CATSRGTSGGNEQYF. The full variable domain, with the rest looked up from reference TRBV15 and TRBJ2-7, is DAMVIQNPRYQVTQFGKPVTLSCSQTLNHNVMYWYQQKSSQAPKLLFHYYDKDFNNEADTPDNFQSRRPNTSFCFLDIRSPGLGDTAMYLCATSRGTSGGNEQYFGPGTRLTVT.

The chain combines TRBV5-1 with TRBJ2-1; 13 positions agree with TRBD2. The CDR3 has 17 amino acids. V lost 4 bases, J lost 8 bases, and 12 bases stayed unmatched. The germline V gene has CDR1 SGHRS and CDR2 YFSETQ. In nucleotides, the CDR3 is TGCGCCAGCAGCCCAGGACCGACTAGCGGGAGGTTAGATGAGCAGTTCTTC. It yields the protein CASSPGPTSGRLDEQFF.

This clonotype was recorded at least ten times. The chain links TRBV20-1 to TRBJ1-2; 7 bases match TRBD1. Germline CDR1 DFQATT, CDR2 SNEGSKA (reference sequence). V dropped 5 bases and J dropped 8; count of bases not matched to a gene: 11. CDR3 length: 13 residues. In nucleotides, the CDR3 is TGCAGTGCTTATCTGACACAGGGGAAGGGCTACACCTTC. Its protein product is CSAYLTQGKGYTF.